This T cell receptor beta chain was identified in a study of blood T cell repertoires in COVID-19. On the study more broadly: Acute-phase and convalescent COVID-19 samples originated in the United States, Italy and Spain. The cDNA or gDNA used as material had been derived from T cells, B-cell-depleted T cells, or PBMCs.

As processed by the authors: Nucleated cell counts were estimated from reference gene primer amplification. Repertoires were generated with immunoSEQ multiplex PCR, while TCRdb's copy carries only in-frame clones and drops some. V and J calls and clone size are copied from that table; D and trimming were computed from the DNA. The sample records some 50,000 clones, 86% being singletons. The CDR3 has 15 residues. V lost 4 bases and J lost 0, with 12 bases in between. The germline V gene encodes CDR1 SQVTM and CDR2 ANQGSEA. The sample taken for sequencing was peripheral blood. This receptor was taken from a man in his forties or fifties with active COVID-19. The chain links TRBV29-1 to TRBJ2-2; D gene uncertain. The CDR3 sequence: CSVVSGPSNTGELFF. The CDR3 nucleotides read TGCAGCGTTGTCTCGGGTCCTTCGAACACCGGGGAGCTGTTTTTT.